Included here is one T cell receptor (beta chain) sequence, with context. This record belongs to a study of monozygotic twins with inflammatory bowel disease. Added by template switching were UMIs that each held a 6-nucleotide sample barcode. TCRdb re-called the 5' RACE reads and gives one entry per CDR3 protein, without DNA. The table counts about 300,000 distinct CDR3 sequences; 5% to 6% lies in the top ten. This receptor was identified in a human donor with ulcerative colitis or Crohn's disease, or a healthy co-twin of an affected twin (not recorded which). Sequencing was performed on blood.

The CDR3 sequence is CASSRLGVLSKNIQYF. The chain is built from TRBV23-1 and TRBJ2-4; TCRdb proposes TRBD1, but this gene call is untestable without DNA. TRBV23-1 is reported as an ORF; its role is uncertain. The CDR3 is 16 amino acids.